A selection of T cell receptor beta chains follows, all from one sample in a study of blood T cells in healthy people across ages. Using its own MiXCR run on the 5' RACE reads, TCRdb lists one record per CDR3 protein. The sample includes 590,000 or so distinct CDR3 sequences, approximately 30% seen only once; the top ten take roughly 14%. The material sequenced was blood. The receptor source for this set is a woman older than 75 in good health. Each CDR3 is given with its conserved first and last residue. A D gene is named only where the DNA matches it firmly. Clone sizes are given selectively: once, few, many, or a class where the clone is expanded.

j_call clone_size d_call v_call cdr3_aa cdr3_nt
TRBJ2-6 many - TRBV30 CAWSAPFWSGANVLTF TGTGCCTGGAGTGCGCCTTTCTGGAGTGGGGCCAACGTCCTGACTTTC
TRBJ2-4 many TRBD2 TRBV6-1 CASSEVQRGRDIQYF TGTGCCAGCAGTGAGGTTCAGCGGGGGAGGGACATTCAGTACTTC
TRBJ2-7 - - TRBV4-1 CASSQGGGRGTYEQYF TGCGCCAGCAGCCAAGGGGGCGGCAGGGGCACTTACGAGCAGTACTTC
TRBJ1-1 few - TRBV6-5 CASSYGAGREAFF TGTGCCAGCAGTTACGGTGCAGGGAGGGAAGCTTTCTTT
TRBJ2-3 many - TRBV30 CAWLDQNRGTDTQYF TGTGCCTGGTTAGACCAAAACAGGGGCACAGATACGCAGTATTTT
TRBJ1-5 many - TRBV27 CASKAGDQPQHF TGTGCCAGCAAGGCAGGGGATCAGCCCCAGCATTTT
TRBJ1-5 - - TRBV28 CASSFDTGQSNQPQHF TGTGCCAGCAGTTTCGATACGGGACAAAGCAATCAGCCCCAGCATTTT
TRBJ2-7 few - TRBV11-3 CASSLAGINEQYF TGTGCCAGCAGTCTTGCGGGGATCAACGAGCAGTACTTC
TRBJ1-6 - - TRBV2 CASSEPESSYNPPLHF TGTGCCAGCAGCGAGCCTGAATCCTCCTATAATCCACCCCTCCACTTT
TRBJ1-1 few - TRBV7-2 CASSLMSTEAFF TGTGCCAGCAGCTTAATGAGCACTGAAGCTTTCTTT
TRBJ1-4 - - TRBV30 CAWSSNWQGGEKLFF TGTGCCTGGAGTTCTAACTGGCAGGGTGGTGAAAAACTGTTTTTT
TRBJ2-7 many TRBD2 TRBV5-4 CASSSQRSSGGHEQYF TGTGCCAGCAGCTCCCAGCGTAGCAGCGGGGGACACGAGCAGTACTTC
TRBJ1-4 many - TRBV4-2 CASSQEPRQNEKLFF TGTGCCAGCAGCCAAGAACCCAGACAGAATGAAAAACTGTTTTTT
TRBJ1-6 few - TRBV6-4 CASSDRPVGSPLHF TGTGCCAGCAGTGACCGGCCTGTGGGATCACCCCTCCACTTT
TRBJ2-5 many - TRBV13 CASSSAGLAQQETQYF TGTGCCAGCAGCTCGGCAGGGCTAGCTCAACAAGAGACCCAGTACTTC
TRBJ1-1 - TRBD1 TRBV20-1 CSATPRQGPNTEAFF TGCAGTGCTACGCCCCGACAGGGGCCAAACACTGAAGCTTTCTTT
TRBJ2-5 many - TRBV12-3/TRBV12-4 CASSLRTAQETQYF TGTGCCAGCAGTCTACGGACAGCCCAAGAGACCCAGTACTTC
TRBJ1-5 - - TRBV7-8 CASSFDGAGVNQPQHF TGTGCCAGCAGCTTCGACGGGGCAGGGGTTAATCAGCCCCAGCATTTT
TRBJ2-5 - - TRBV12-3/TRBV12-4 CASRRGQLQETQYF TGTGCCAGCAGACGCGGCCAGCTCCAAGAGACCCAGTACTTC
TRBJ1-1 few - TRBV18 CASSSGSLNTEAFF TGTGCCAGCTCATCCGGTAGTTTGAACACTGAAGCTTTCTTT
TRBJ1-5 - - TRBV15 CATSRPDRPQHF TGTGCCACCAGCAGACCAGATCGGCCCCAGCATTTT
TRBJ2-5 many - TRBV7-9 CASSLGGIGGETQYF TGTGCCAGCAGCTTAGGCGGGATCGGGGGAGAGACCCAGTACTTC
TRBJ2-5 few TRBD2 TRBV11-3 CASTPGGIQGNEQYF TGTGCCAGCACCCCGGGGGGGATCCAAGGGAATGAGCAGTACTTC
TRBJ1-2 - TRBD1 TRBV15 CATSRGLGQGVDGYTF TGTGCCACCAGCAGAGGTCTTGGACAGGGAGTTGATGGCTACACCTTC
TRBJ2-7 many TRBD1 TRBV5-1 CASSRPDRGSYEQYF TGCGCCAGCAGCCGGCCGGACAGGGGCTCTTACGAGCAGTACTTC